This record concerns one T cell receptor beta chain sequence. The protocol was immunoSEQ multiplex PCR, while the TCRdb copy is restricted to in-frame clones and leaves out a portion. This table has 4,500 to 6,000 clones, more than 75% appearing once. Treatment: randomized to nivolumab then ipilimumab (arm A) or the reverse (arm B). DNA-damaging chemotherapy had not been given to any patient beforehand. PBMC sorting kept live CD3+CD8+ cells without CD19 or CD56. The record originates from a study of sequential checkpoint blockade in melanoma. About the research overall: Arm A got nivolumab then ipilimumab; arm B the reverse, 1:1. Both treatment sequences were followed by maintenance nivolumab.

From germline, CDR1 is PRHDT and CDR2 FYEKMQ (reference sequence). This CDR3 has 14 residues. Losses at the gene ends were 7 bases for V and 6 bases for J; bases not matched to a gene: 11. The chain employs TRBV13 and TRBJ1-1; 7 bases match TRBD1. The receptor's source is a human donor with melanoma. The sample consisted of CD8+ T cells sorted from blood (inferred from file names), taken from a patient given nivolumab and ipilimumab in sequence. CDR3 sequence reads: CASKYRGGDPEAFF. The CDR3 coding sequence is TGTGCCAGCAAGTACAGGGGCGGGGACCCTGAAGCTTTCTTT.